The text below deals with one T cell receptor beta chain. The source of the sample is a study of blood T cell repertoires in COVID-19. Study at large: COVID-19 samples collected from the United States, Italy and Spain covered acute and convalescent phases. PBMCs, B-cell-depleted T cells, or T cells were the source of the cDNA or gDNA that made up the material.

This CDR3 contains 18 residues. Original handling: Reference gene primer amplification gave estimated nucleated cell counts. This table comes from immunoSEQ multiplex PCR, and its TCRdb copy is limited to in-frame clones, with some not included. From that table come the V and J calls and clone size; the DNA was used to work out D and trimming. The table includes roughly 80,000 clones, roughly four fifths detected once. This rearrangement joins TRBV12-2 to TRBJ1-6; the DNA was not compared with TRBD1, the D call given in the table. TRBV12-2 is assigned pseudogene status. The specimen was peripheral blood. This sequence originates from a man older than 75 with acute or convalescent COVID-19. CDR3 nucleotide sequence: TGTGCAAGTCGCTTAGCGCATTACCCACAGGCTATCGGTTCACCCCTCCACTTT. It yields the protein CASRLAHYPQAIGSPLHF.